This TCR beta chain was sequenced in a study of T cells expressing NK-cell markers. Across the study: Sequenced donors, eight in total, included seven who were HCMV-seropositive and one who was seronegative.

On this clonotype itself: The antigen remains unidentified.

Beta-chain TCR cDNA was generated via 5'RACE template switching with UMIs. TCRdb reprocessed the 5' RACE reads; each CDR3 protein has one entry and no DNA is given. This table holds a few hundred thousand distinct CDR3 sequences. Overall study results and limits: Unclear, still, was the HCMV specificity of the expanded NKG2C+ T cell clones. In a group of 5 to 7 donors, dominant NKG2C+ clonotypes represented about 1.0-7.0% of CD8+ T cells.

Germline assignment: CDR1 SGHNT and CDR2 YENEEA. CDR3 length equals 15 residues. Sequenced sample: blood T cells: a sorted CD56 or NKG2C T cell subset, CD4+ or CD8+ T cells, or bulk PBMC T cells (not recorded which). This clonotype was sampled from a man between 18 and 69 years old in good health. The chain employs TRBV11-3 and TRBJ2-1; the TRBD1 assignment by TCRdb is unverifiable without DNA. The chain's CDR3 is CASSPGGSRGNEQFF.